The 23 T cell receptor beta chains below were found in one sample sequenced in a study of read filtering for tumor transcriptome and immune sequencing. This library used roughly 370 ng RNA and molecular barcoded adaptors spanning alpha/delta and beta/gamma chains. One entry per CDR3 protein results from TCRdb running MiXCR on the reads. The sample lists about 46,000 distinct CDR3 sequences; approximately 12% were seen once. Sequenced input: a population of CD138-negative cells sorted from bone marrow. The receptors originated from a donor aged 40 or over with multiple myeloma.

This clonotype occurred many times. This may stem from a read error, because a much larger clone lies one nucleotide away. This chain uses TRBV28 with TRBJ2-1; no clear D. Germline V lookup: CDR1 MDHEN, CDR2 SYDVKM. The CDR3 loop spans 15 amino acids. The CDR3 nucleotides are TGTGCCAGCAGTTTAAGCAGCCGAGGATACAGTGAGCAGTTCTTC. This encodes CASSLSSRGYSEQFF.

The sample holds many counts of this clonotype. The V and J genes are TRBV30 and TRBJ2-5; D is possibly TRBD2 (7 bases). Trimming pared 2 bases from V and 4 bases from J, leaving 17 bases between. CDR1 and CDR2 (germline): GTSNPN, SVGIG (reference sequence). The CDR3 runs to 15 residues. CDR3 loop: CAWSRGGGIGETQYF. Written as DNA, the CDR3 is TGTGCCTGGAGTAGGGGGGGGGGCATCGGAGAGACCCAGTACTTC.

This clonotype came up many times. The chain links TRBV18 to TRBJ2-2; D unclear. V lost 1 base to trimming and J lost 2 bases, with 11 bases between them. Germline CDR1 and CDR2: KGHSH and LQKENI. The CDR3 extends over 16 amino acids. In nucleotides, the CDR3 is TGTGCCAGCTCACCACTGTCAGGAATTAACACCGGGGAGCTGTTTTTT. It is translated as CASSPLSGINTGELFF. The full variable domain, in which reference TRBV18 and TRBJ2-2 provide the parts outside the CDR3, is NAGVMQNPRHLVRRRGQEARLRCSPMKGHSHVYWYRQLPEEGLKFMVYLQKENIIDESGMPKERFSAEFPKEGPSILRIQQVVRGDSAAYFCASSPLSGINTGELFFGEGSRLTVL.

The table lists this clonotype with many counts. V usage is TRBV29-1 and J usage is TRBJ2-1; 7 nucleotides match TRBD2. This CDR3 has 14 residues. The germline CDR1 and CDR2 sequences are SQVTM and ANQGSEA. V was pared by 7 bases and J by 1 base, with 7 bases of the junction left unmatched. CDR3 sequence: CSGSSGVSYNEQFF. As DNA, the CDR3 is TGCAGCGGGTCTAGCGGAGTGTCCTACAATGAGCAGTTCTTC.

This clonotype showed up many times. The chain combines TRBV6-2 or TRBV6-3 with TRBJ2-7; 7 bases are shared with TRBD1. The germline gives CDR1 MNHEY, CDR2 SVGEGT. J gave up 5 bases and V 5 bases, and 12 bases lay outside the gene matches. The CDR3 runs to 15 residues. CDR3 region: CASSTRQGLKDEQYF. The DNA for the CDR3 is TGTGCCAGCAGTACCCGACAGGGCCTAAAGGACGAGCAGTACTTC.

Many counts were recorded for this clonotype. The gene calls are TRBV12-3 or TRBV12-4 and TRBJ2-3; 11 nucleotides align to TRBD1. This CDR3 comprises 14 residues. V was clipped by 6 bases and J by 4 bases; unmatched bases: 3. CDR3 amino acids: CASRGQGGPDTQYF. The CDR3 bases are TGTGCCAGCAGGGGACAGGGGGGGCCAGATACGCAGTATTTT.

At least ten counts were recorded for this clonotype. This rearrangement joins TRBV7-8 to TRBJ2-1; 9 nucleotides agree with TRBD2. The CDR3 is made up of 14 amino acids. CDR1 is SGHVS, CDR2 FQNEAQ, per germline. V lost 3 bases, J lost 4 bases, and 1 base stayed unmatched. CDR3 region: CASSFSGGYNEQFF. CDR3 coding DNA: TGTGCCAGCAGCTTTAGCGGGGGATACAATGAGCAGTTCTTC.

This clonotype was found many times. The chain uses TRBV6-2 or TRBV6-3 and TRBJ2-7; D may correspond to TRBD1 or TRBD2 (5 bases each). With 10 bases removed from V and 4 bases from J, the gap between germline ends came to 20 bases. This CDR3 has 14 residues. The germline V gene has CDR1 MNHEY and CDR2 SVGEGT. CDR3 DNA: TGTGCCATCCTACACGAGGGGACCAGATACGAGCAGTACTTC. Translating it yields CAILHEGTRYEQYF.

The chain uses TRBV5-5 and TRBJ2-7, with 7 bases identical to TRBD1. V lost 5 bases and J lost 1; bases outside the gene matches: 6. This CDR3 comprises 14 residues. Per germline, CDR1 SGHKS and CDR2 YYEKEE (reference sequence). The CDR3 here is CASSWTGGSYEQYF. CDR3 bases: TGTGCCAGCAGTTGGACAGGTGGATCCTACGAGCAGTACTTC. The complete variable domain, with remaining parts taken from reference TRBV5-5 and TRBJ2-7, reads DAGVTQSPTHLIKTRGQQVTLRCSPISGHKSVSWYQQVLGQGPQFIFQYYEKEERGRGNFPDRFSARQFPNYSSELNVNALLLGDSALYLCASSWTGGSYEQYFGPGTRLTVT.

There are many counts of this clonotype. The chain has TRBV20-1 and TRBJ1-5, with a possible D match to TRBD1 (5 bases). Germline V CDR1 and CDR2: DFQATT, SNEGSKA (reference sequence). V was pared by 5 bases and J by 4 bases, with 15 bases between. The CDR3 covers 14 residues. The CDR3 spells CSAPSGGTNQPQHF. DNA of the CDR3: TGCAGTGCTCCATCCGGGGGAACGAATCAGCCCCAGCATTTT.

There are many counts of this clonotype. This CDR3 reads CASSPVGVFEPQHF. CDR3 in DNA: TGTGCCAGCAGCCCAGTTGGAGTTTTTGAGCCCCAGCATTTT. This chain joins TRBV7-9 and TRBJ1-5; D uncertain. Germline V gives CDR1 SEHNR, CDR2 FQNEAQ (reference sequence). V lost 5 bases and J lost 8, with 16 bases in between. The CDR3 extends over 14 amino acids. The full variable domain, in which reference TRBV7-9 and TRBJ1-5 provide the parts outside the CDR3, is DTGVSQNPRHKITKRGQNVTFRCDPISEHNRLYWYRQTLGQGPEFLTYFQNEAQLEKSRLLSDRFSAERPKGSFSTLEIQRTEQGDSAMYLCASSPVGVFEPQHFGDGTRLSIL.

This clonotype has ten or more counts. The chain couples TRBV2 to TRBJ1-5; D call uncertain. The V end lost 4 bases, the J end lost 5 bases, and 12 bases lay between the germline ends. The CDR3 has 14 residues. Germline V lookup: CDR1 SNHLY, CDR2 FYNNEI. Here the CDR3 reads CASSGVTRDQPQHF. In DNA form, the CDR3 reads TGTGCCAGCAGTGGAGTAACACGCGATCAGCCCCAGCATTTT.

This clonotype occurred many times. The rearrangement uses TRBV13 and TRBJ2-1; TRBD2 aligns across 9 bases. The CDR3 is made up of 15 amino acids. Germline CDR1 PRHDT, CDR2 FYEKMQ (reference sequence). The J segment lost 9 bases and the V segment lost 5 bases, leaving 11 bases of the junction unmatched. The CDR3 nucleotides read TGTGCCAGCAGCAATCGCAGACTAGCGGTCGGTGAGCAGTTCTTC. Its protein is CASSNRRLAVGEQFF.

This clonotype was seen repeatedly, ten times or more. The chain recombines TRBV19 with TRBJ1-1; TRBD1 agrees at 10 bases. After removal of 6 bases from V and 1 base from J, the junction contained 5 bases not matched to a gene. CDR3 length: 15 residues. Germline lookup yields CDR1 LNHDA and CDR2 SQIVND (reference sequence). The CDR3 reads CASRKDRGPNTEAFF. The DNA for the CDR3 is TGTGCCAGTAGAAAAGACAGGGGGCCGAACACTGAAGCTTTCTTT.

This clonotype came up many times. The chain recombines TRBV7-2 with TRBJ2-7, with 10 positions matching TRBD2. Germline CDR1 SGHTA, CDR2 FQGNSA. The CDR3 has 18 amino acids. V was pared by 4 bases and J by 2 bases, with 14 bases of the junction left unmatched. The CDR3 DNA is TGTGCCAGCAGCTCCCCCCCCACCAGGACTAGCGGCCCCTACGAGCAGTACTTC. Translation gives CASSSPPTRTSGPYEQYF.

The rearrangement links TRBV2 to TRBJ2-1; D is perhaps TRBD1 or TRBD2 (9 bases each). The V gene's germline CDR1 is SNHLY and CDR2 FYNNEI. Trimming took off 6 bases at V and 0 bases at J, with 36 bases between the two ends. This CDR3 spans 23 amino acids. The CDR3 DNA reads TGTGCCAGCAGGGAACAGGGGGCTCAGGTTTTAGCGGGAGTGTATAGCTCCTACAATGAGCAGTTCTTC. As protein: CASREQGAQVLAGVYSSYNEQFF.

In the case of this clonotype: This may be a read error, as it is one base from a much larger clone. The chain uses TRBV7-9 and TRBJ2-3; D is ambiguous. The germline CDR1 and CDR2 sequences are SEHNR and FQNEAQ (reference sequence). CDR3 size: 15 residues. The CDR3 loop reads CVSSLRQAPTDTQYF. The DNA for the CDR3 is TGTGTCAGCAGCTTAAGGCAAGCCCCCACAGATACGCAGTATTTT.

With respect to this clonotype: A far larger clone is one base from this, pointing to a likely read error. CDR3 region: CASNFLKLAGGYEFF. CDR3 in DNA: TGTGCCAGCAACTTCTTGAAGCTAGCGGGAGGCTACGAGTTCTTC. The chain uses TRBV5-5 and TRBJ2-1; 11 positions match TRBD2. With 6 bases clipped from V and 14 bases from J, the junction kept 16 bases outside the gene matches. Germline V gene data show CDR1 as SGHKS and CDR2 as YYEKEE (reference sequence). This CDR3 is built from 15 residues.

This clonotype is medium-sized within its sample. The junction departs from the called germline gene at one end, perhaps through a read error. The chain recombines TRBV4-3 with TRBJ2-1; the D gene is possibly TRBD1 (6 bases). The CDR3 runs 15 residues. The germline V gene has CDR1 LGHNA and CDR2 YSLEER. The CDR3 reads CASSQEGQGIDEQFF. CDR3 bases: TGTGCCAGCAGCCAAGAAGGTCAGGGGATCGATGAGCAGTTCTTC.

The sample holds many counts of this clonotype. A much bigger clone sits one base away, suggesting this may be a read error. V is TRBV13 and J is TRBJ2-1; 13 bases align to TRBD2. CDR1 is PRHDT, CDR2 FYEKMQ, per germline (reference sequence). The CDR3 spans 15 residues. DNA of the CDR3: TGTGCCAGCAGCTTAAGACTAGCGGGGGGCAATGGGCAGTTCTTC. It is translated as CASSLRLAGGNGQFF. Supplemented by reference TRBV13 and TRBJ2-1, the full variable domain reads AAGVIQSPRHLIKEKRETATLKCYPIPRHDTVYWYQQGPGQDPQFLISFYEKMQSDKGSIPDRFSAQQFSDYHSELNMSSLELGDSALYFCASSLRLAGGNGQFFGPGTRLTVL.

This clonotype has at least ten counts. This chain joins TRBV12-3 or TRBV12-4 and TRBJ1-5; D might be TRBD1 (6 bases). This CDR3 region has 15 residues. V lost 2 bases, J lost 4 bases, and 12 bases lay in between. CDR3 in DNA: TGTGCCAGCAGTTTAAAGGGGGTAGGGAATCAGCCCCAGCATTTT. Protein sequence: CASSLKGVGNQPQHF.

This clonotype was seen many times. The V call is TRBV20-1, the J call TRBJ1-4, with a weak D call TRBD1 (5 bases). CDR3 length equals 14 residues. CDR1 is DFQATT, CDR2 SNEGSKA, per germline (reference sequence). Trimming left V 0 bases short and J 6 bases short, with 11 bases between. In nucleotides, the CDR3 is TGCAGTGCTAGAGATCGACAGTCCTATGAAAAACTGTTTTTT. Translating it yields CSARDRQSYEKLFF.

This clonotype was seen many times. The V gene is TRBV20-1, the J gene TRBJ2-7; TRBD2 matches 8 bases. The CDR3 contains 16 residues. Germline CDR1 reads DFQATT; CDR2 reads SNEGSKA (reference sequence). The V gene end was trimmed by 0 bases and the J gene end by 3 bases; junction bases not matched to a gene: 10. The CDR3 loop reads CSARDPRRLAHYEQYF. CDR3 in DNA: TGCAGTGCTAGAGATCCCCGGAGACTAGCGCACTACGAGCAGTACTTC.